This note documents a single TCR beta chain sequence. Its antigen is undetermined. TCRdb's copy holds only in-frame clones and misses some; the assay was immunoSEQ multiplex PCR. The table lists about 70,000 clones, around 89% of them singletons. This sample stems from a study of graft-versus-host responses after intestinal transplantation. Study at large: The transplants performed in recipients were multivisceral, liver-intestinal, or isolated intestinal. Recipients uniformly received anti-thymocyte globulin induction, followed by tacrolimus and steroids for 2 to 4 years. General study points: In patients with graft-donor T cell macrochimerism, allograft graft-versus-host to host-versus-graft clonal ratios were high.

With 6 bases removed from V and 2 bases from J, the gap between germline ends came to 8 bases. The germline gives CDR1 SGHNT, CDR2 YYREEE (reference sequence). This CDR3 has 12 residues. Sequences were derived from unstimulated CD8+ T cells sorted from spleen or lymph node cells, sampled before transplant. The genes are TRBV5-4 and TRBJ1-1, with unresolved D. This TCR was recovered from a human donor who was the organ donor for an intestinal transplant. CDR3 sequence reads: CASTPGNTEAFF. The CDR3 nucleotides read TGTGCCAGCACCCCAGGCAACACTGAAGCTTTCTTT.